One sample yielded the 32 T cell receptor beta chains listed below, sequenced in a study of naive and memory T cell subsets. Study observations and caveats: A few larger clonotypes appeared in naive repertoires, especially CD8, possibly memory cells re-expressing CD45RA.

The beta constant-region primer was an equimolar mix of two oligonucleotides covering TRBC1 and TRBC2. Nested alpha and beta constant-region primers with the SP2 primer drove four PCR rounds on ligated cDNA. TCRdb re-called the UMI-ligation and nested PCR reads through MiXCR, storing one row per CDR3 protein. The repertoire holds over 130,000 distinct CDR3 sequences, with 15% to 25% as singletons. No antigen has been identified for these receptors. The sample was naive CD8+ T cells from blood. These TCRs come from a human donor in good health.

The V gene is TRBV20-1, the J gene TRBJ2-7; D is unclear. This CDR3 comprises 13 residues. Germline V gene data show CDR1 as DFQATT and CDR2 as SNEGSKA (reference sequence). Trimming removed 0 bases at V and 6 bases at J, with 12 bases between. In DNA form, the CDR3 reads TGCAGTGCTAGAGACCTCACGTGGGGCGAGCAGTACTTC. This encodes CSARDLTWGEQYF.

The rearrangement uses TRBV12-3 or TRBV12-4 and TRBJ2-7, with unresolved D. Trimming took 6 bases from V and 2 from J, leaving 17 bases between them. The CDR3 extends over 15 amino acids. The DNA of the CDR3 is TGTGCCAGCAGCATCAACACACTACCTACCTACGAGCAGTACTTC. This gives the protein CASSINTLPTYEQYF.

The chain carries TRBV28 and TRBJ2-7; 10 bases align to TRBD2. Germline V gene lookup returns CDR1 MDHEN and CDR2 SYDVKM. The CDR3 contains 16 residues. After removal of 5 bases from V and 7 bases from J, the junction contained 14 bases not matched to a gene. The CDR3 DNA follows: TGTGCCAGCAGTCCCCTTACTAGCGGGGTCCCATGGGAGCAGTACTTC. Its translation: CASSPLTSGVPWEQYF. Complete variable domain (other parts from reference TRBV28 and TRBJ2-7): DVKVTQSSRYLVKRTGEKVFLECVQDMDHENMFWYRQDPGLGLRLIYFSYDVKMKEKGDIPEGYSVSREKKERFSLILESASTNQTSMYLCASSPLTSGVPWEQYFGPGTRLTVT.

This clonotype showed up just a few times. The chain is built from TRBV5-4 and TRBJ2-1; no definite D call. Germline V CDR1 and CDR2: SGHNT, YYREEE (reference sequence). The CDR3 covers 11 residues. V lost 10 bases and J lost 5, with 10 bases in between. CDR3 DNA: TGTGCCGGAGCCCGCGACAATGAGCAGTTCTTC. Translation gives CAGARDNEQFF.

The J gene is TRBJ1-2, the V gene TRBV7-9, with D possibly being TRBD1 (6 bases). The CDR3 runs to 12 residues. V dropped 5 bases and J dropped 12 bases, with 16 bases sitting between them. Germline V gene lookup returns CDR1 SEHNR and CDR2 FQNEAQ (reference sequence). DNA of the CDR3: TGTGCCAGCAGCCTCAGACAGGATGGAAACACCTTC. Protein: CASSLRQDGNTF.

The J gene is TRBJ2-7, the V gene TRBV6-5, with D uncertain. V was clipped by 5 bases and J by 4 bases, with 15 bases between them. The CDR3 runs 14 residues. The germline CDR1 and CDR2 sequences are MNHEY and SVGAGI. CDR3 nucleotide sequence: TGTGCCAGCAGTCAGACAACGTCCGTTTACGAGCAGTACTTC. It encodes CASSQTTSVYEQYF.

This clonotype was picked up a small number of times. The chain combines TRBV4-2 with TRBJ2-1; TRBD2 aligns across 10 bases. CDR3 length: 16 amino acids. Germline lookup yields CDR1 LGHNA and CDR2 YNFKEQ. Losses at the gene ends were 4 bases for V and 6 bases for J; bases not matched to a gene: 9. The CDR3 DNA sequence: TGTGCCAGCAGCCCTGGACTAGCGGACGGGGTCAATGAGCAGTTCTTC. Protein product: CASSPGLADGVNEQFF.

This clonotype has a handful of counts. CDR3 in amino acids: CASSPRTGGFPNEQFF. CDR3 bases: TGTGCCAGCAGCCCAAGGACAGGGGGGTTTCCCAATGAGCAGTTCTTC. This sequence joins TRBV6-2 or TRBV6-3 and TRBJ2-1, with 10 bases identical to TRBD1. The CDR3 is 16 residues long. Germline V gene data show CDR1 as MNHEY and CDR2 as SVGEGT. Trimming removed 6 bases from V and 6 bases from J; junction bases left unmatched: 11.

There are a few counts of this clonotype. The rearrangement links TRBV2 to TRBJ2-1; 8 nucleotides agree with TRBD2. J was trimmed by 7 bases and V by 6 bases; bases with no gene match: 11. The CDR3 contains 15 residues. Germline V CDR1 and CDR2: SNHLY, FYNNEI. The CDR3 protein is CASSPLSGNLNEQFF. In nucleotides, the CDR3 is TGTGCCAGCAGCCCCCTTAGCGGGAATTTAAATGAGCAGTTCTTC.

This clonotype appeared many times. This chain uses TRBV28 with TRBJ2-1; D remains unclear. Trimming took off 6 bases at V and 0 bases at J, with 15 bases between the two ends. Germline V gene lookup returns CDR1 MDHEN and CDR2 SYDVKM. The CDR3 sequence is 16 residues long. The CDR3 protein is CASSHEKYRSYNEQFF. DNA of the CDR3: TGTGCCAGCAGCCACGAAAAGTACCGCTCCTACAATGAGCAGTTCTTC.

This sequence joins TRBV4-3 and TRBJ2-7, with D perhaps matching TRBD1 (5 bases). Trimming left V 0 bases short and J 1 base short, with 10 bases between. The CDR3 length is 15 residues. The germline V gene encodes CDR1 LGHNA and CDR2 YSLEER. The CDR3 is CASSQDHRSSYEQYF. CDR3 in DNA: TGCGCCAGCAGCCAAGATCACAGGAGTTCCTACGAGCAGTACTTC.

This clonotype was observed a handful of times. CDR3 nucleotide sequence: TGTGCCAGCAGCATGACAGGGGGGGGTGAAAAACTGTTTTTT. Protein product: CASSMTGGGEKLFF. This chain uses TRBV27 with TRBJ1-4; 9 nucleotides line up with TRBD1. The CDR3 has 14 residues. The germline V gene has CDR1 MNHEY and CDR2 SMNVEV (reference sequence). With V trimmed by 6 bases and J by 7 bases, 6 bases remained unmatched.

The gene calls are TRBV7-9 and TRBJ1-5; D is unresolved. Germline loops: CDR1 SEHNR, CDR2 FQNEAQ (reference sequence). Trimming shortened V by 1 base and J by 4 bases, and 8 bases separated the two germline ends. The CDR3 spans 14 residues. DNA of the CDR3: TGTGCCAGCAGCTTAGGGTTTGCGAATCAGCCCCAGCATTTT. Its protein is CASSLGFANQPQHF.

Only a few counts were recorded for this clonotype. V usage is TRBV6-5 and J usage is TRBJ1-2; maybe TRBD1 (5 bases). V lost 4 bases, J lost 2 bases, and 20 bases lay in between. The CDR3 contains 17 residues. Germline CDR1 MNHEY, CDR2 SVGAGI. The CDR3 DNA reads as TGTGCCAGCAGTTCAGAGCAGGGCGAAACCTTGAACTATGGCTACACCTTC. Translated, it gives CASSSEQGETLNYGYTF.

J is TRBJ2-7 and V is TRBV20-1; TRBD1 matches 9 bases. This CDR3 has 14 amino acids. Germline trimming cut 5 bases from V and 3 bases from J; bases unmatched to any gene: 8. The germline gives CDR1 DFQATT, CDR2 SNEGSKA (reference sequence). CDR3 sequence reads: CSAPGTGNYYEQYF. CDR3 coding DNA: TGCAGTGCTCCGGGGACAGGGAATTACTACGAGCAGTACTTC.

The chain has TRBV29-1 and TRBJ2-7, with 7 nucleotides matching TRBD1. This CDR3 has 12 residues. CDR1 and CDR2 from the germline V gene are SQVTM and ANQGSEA. The trim removed 5 bases at V and 4 bases at J, leaving 5 bases unmatched. CDR3 sequence reads: CSVMTGNYEQYF. The CDR3 coding sequence is TGCAGCGTTATGACAGGGAATTACGAGCAGTACTTC.

The chain joins TRBV4-1 to TRBJ2-1; either TRBD1 or TRBD2 may supply D (5 bases each). Between the trimmed V and J ends, which lost 2 bases and 8 bases, there was a span of 19 bases. Germline V CDR1 and CDR2: MGHRA, YSYEKL. This CDR3 is built from 16 residues. CDR3 residues: CASSQPYRDHQDEQFF. Here the CDR3 DNA reads TGCGCCAGCAGCCAACCTTACCGGGACCACCAAGATGAGCAGTTCTTC.

This clonotype was recorded once. The chain is built from TRBV12-3 or TRBV12-4 and TRBJ2-7; no definite D call. Trimming took 4 bases from V and 4 from J, leaving 14 bases between them. This CDR3 spans 14 amino acids. DNA of the CDR3: TGTGCCAGCAGTTCAGAATCGCGATTATACGAGCAGTACTTC. Translating gives CASSSESRLYEQYF.

The chain carries TRBV9 and TRBJ2-3; the D is unclear. Trimming shortened V by 3 bases and J by 2 bases, and 13 bases separated the two germline ends. Germline CDR1 SGDLS, CDR2 YYNGEE. The CDR3 spans 15 residues. The CDR3, as DNA: TGTGCCAGCAGCGAAGAACGGACGGACACAGATACGCAGTATTTT. This codes for CASSEERTDTDTQYF.

This clonotype was counted a few times. V usage is TRBV5-1 and J usage is TRBJ1-1, with D tentatively TRBD1 (6 bases). V lost 4 bases, J lost 4 bases, and 17 bases lay in between. This CDR3 spans 15 amino acids. The V gene's germline CDR1 is SGHRS and CDR2 YFSETQ. CDR3 amino acids: CASSVKQGVGTEAFF. Written as DNA, the CDR3 is TGCGCCAGCAGCGTAAAACAGGGCGTTGGCACTGAAGCTTTCTTT.

In this sample, this clonotype turned up a few times. V and J are TRBV9 and TRBJ1-2, with TRBD1 as a possible D gene (5 bases). The V end lost 5 bases, the J end lost 3 bases, and 14 bases lay between the germline ends. The CDR3 is made up of 14 amino acids. The germline CDR1 and CDR2 sequences are SGDLS and YYNGEE. Here the CDR3 reads CASSWGEPDYGYTF. The CDR3 DNA sequence: TGTGCCAGCAGTTGGGGGGAGCCAGACTATGGCTACACCTTC.

CDR3 DNA: TGTGCCAGCAGCTTATTACCAGGGGGTGCCTACAATGAGCAGTTCTTC. Translation: CASSLLPGGAYNEQFF. The rearrangement joins TRBV7-3 to TRBJ2-1, with 7 bases matching TRBD1. This CDR3 region has 16 residues. Germline V lookup: CDR1 SGHTA, CDR2 FQGTGA. The trim removed 2 bases at V and 2 bases at J, leaving 6 bases unmatched.

The chain recombines TRBV28 with TRBJ2-7; TRBD1 is a possible D gene (5 bases). This CDR3 contains 13 residues. V lost 4 bases to trimming and J lost 4 bases, with 11 bases between them. Germline V lookup: CDR1 MDHEN, CDR2 SYDVKM. The CDR3 nucleotides are TGTGCCAGCAGTTGGGGCAGGGATTACGAGCAGTACTTC. It yields the protein CASSWGRDYEQYF.

V and J are TRBV9 and TRBJ2-3; D perhaps matches TRBD2 (5 bases). Germline V gene lookup returns CDR1 SGDLS and CDR2 YYNGEE. Deletions cut 1 base from V and 2 bases from J, with 11 bases between. The CDR3 loop spans 15 amino acids. CDR3 amino acids: CASSVYGNPTDTQYF. The CDR3 coding sequence is TGTGCCAGCAGCGTATACGGGAATCCCACAGATACGCAGTATTTT.

This chain joins TRBV7-9 and TRBJ2-1, with D perhaps matching TRBD2 (6 bases). The CDR3 is 19 amino acids. Germline V gene sequence: CDR1 SEHNR, CDR2 FQNEAQ (reference sequence). V was clipped by 2 bases and J by 8 bases, with 28 bases between them. In DNA form, the CDR3 reads TGTGCCAGCAGCTTAATCTCCCCATATAGGCGGGATGCGGTCTATGAGCAGTTCTTC. Its protein product is CASSLISPYRRDAVYEQFF.

The J gene is TRBJ2-7, the V gene TRBV5-5; D might be TRBD1 (6 bases). Germline V gene sequence: CDR1 SGHKS, CDR2 YYEKEE (reference sequence). The V gene lost 4 bases and the J gene lost 2 bases, with 16 bases spanning the gap. This CDR3 has 15 residues. The CDR3 region is CASSQQTGQTYEQYF. The CDR3 nucleotides read TGTGCCAGCAGCCAGCAGACAGGTCAAACCTACGAGCAGTACTTC.

The sample holds one count of this clonotype. The chain has TRBV29-1 and TRBJ2-7; D may be TRBD2 (6 bases). The germline V gene encodes CDR1 SQVTM and CDR2 ANQGSEA. The CDR3 totals 14 residues. V lost 2 bases to trimming and J lost 0 bases, with 11 bases between them. CDR3 loop: CSVESGRDSYEQYF. The CDR3 DNA sequence: TGCAGCGTTGAAAGCGGGCGGGACTCCTACGAGCAGTACTTC.

This sequence joins TRBV5-5 and TRBJ1-6, with D possibly TRBD1 on 5 matching bases. V was trimmed by 6 bases and J by 4 bases, leaving 11 bases between them. This CDR3 is 14 amino acids long. Germline CDR1 reads SGHKS; CDR2 reads YYEKEE (reference sequence). The CDR3 DNA follows: TGTGCCAGCACCCAGGACAATTATAATTCACCCCTCCACTTT. Residues: CASTQDNYNSPLHF. Full variable domain (outside the CDR3, taken from reference TRBV5-5 and TRBJ1-6): DAGVTQSPTHLIKTRGQQVTLRCSPISGHKSVSWYQQVLGQGPQFIFQYYEKEERGRGNFPDRFSARQFPNYSSELNVNALLLGDSALYLCASTQDNYNSPLHFGNGTRLTVT.

The chain carries TRBV28 and TRBJ2-2; no reliable D call. CDR3 size: 13 residues. The V gene lost 3 bases and the J gene lost 5 bases, with 7 bases spanning the gap. Germline lookup yields CDR1 MDHEN and CDR2 SYDVKM. CDR3 sequence (DNA): TGTGCCAGCAGTTTCTCTGGGACCGGGGAGCTGTTTTTT. The encoded protein is CASSFSGTGELFF.

This clonotype has only a few counts. The gene calls are TRBV27 and TRBJ1-3; D unclear. CDR3 size: 14 residues. V lost 6 bases and J 6 bases, leaving 15 bases between the germline ends. Germline lookup yields CDR1 MNHEY and CDR2 SMNVEV (reference sequence). The CDR3 is CASSPWSGSNTIYF. CDR3 bases: TGTGCCAGCAGCCCCTGGTCGGGCTCAAACACCATATATTTT.

The rearrangement uses TRBV12-3 or TRBV12-4 and TRBJ2-3; no definite D call. V dropped 7 bases and J dropped 1 base, with 18 bases sitting between them. There are 16 residues in the CDR3. CDR3 protein: CASNQAVGHGTDTQYF. The CDR3, as DNA: TGTGCCAGCAACCAGGCCGTCGGTCATGGCACAGATACGCAGTATTTT.

The V call is TRBV27, the J call TRBJ1-2; the D gene is possibly TRBD1 (6 bases). CDR1 MNHEY and CDR2 SMNVEV come from the germline V gene (reference sequence). The CDR3 consists of 15 residues. V lost 5 bases and J 6 bases, leaving 19 bases between the germline ends. In nucleotides, the CDR3 is TGTGCCAGCAGTCCACTAAGGGGGGGCGGTAATGGCTACACCTTC. It codes for CASSPLRGGGNGYTF.